Here is one TCR beta chain with its context. This clone may be a read error of a much larger clone one base away. The same CDR3 can be traced to other DNA sequences in this sample. This specimen belongs to a study of blood T cell repertoires in COVID-19. Study overall: Samples came from the United States, Italy and Spain, spanning acute and convalescent COVID-19.

Data came from immunoSEQ multiplex PCR; TCRdb stores just in-frame clones and leaves some out. The sample has 63,000 or so clones; about 88% are singletons. This CDR3 spans 14 amino acids. CDR1 and CDR2 (germline): SGHRS, YFSETQ. After removal of 0 bases from V and 1 base from J, the junction contained 0 bases not matched to a gene. The gene calls are TRBV5-1 and TRBJ1-1; 7 nucleotides line up with TRBD1. The sequence came from a human donor in a cohort sampled during active COVID-19. Specimen: peripheral blood. CDR3 DNA: TGCGCCAGCAGCTTGGCAGGGGGGAACACTGAAGCTTTCTTT. This codes for CASSLAGGNTEAFF.